This T cell receptor (beta chain) is from a study of blood T cell repertoires in COVID-19. Study-wide background: COVID-19 samples from acute and convalescent phases originated in the United States, Italy and Spain. Nucleic acid was either cDNA or gDNA, and it came from T cells, B-cell-depleted T cells, or PBMCs.

Authors' analysis steps: Nucleated cell number was recorded as an estimate derived from reference gene primer amplification. The method was immunoSEQ multiplex PCR; TCRdb's version includes in-frame clones alone and lacks a portion of them. V, J and clone size are taken as reported in that table, and D and trimming were inferred from the DNA itself. This sample yields roughly 41,000 clones, of which just under 85% are seen a single time; around 5% belongs to the top ten. As concerns this clone: Other nucleotide sequences in the sample specify the same CDR3.

This CDR3 has 15 residues. V dropped 0 bases and J dropped 5; count of bases not matched to a gene: 3. CDR1 and CDR2 from the germline V gene are SGDLS and YYNGEE. The chain uses TRBV9 and TRBJ2-5; 11 bases align to TRBD2. Sample: peripheral blood. This receptor was taken from a man aged 50-60 years with active COVID-19. CDR3 loop: CASSVGGTSGETQYF. The CDR3 DNA reads TGTGCCAGCAGCGTAGGAGGGACTAGCGGCGAGACCCAGTACTTC.